This T cell receptor (beta chain) is from a study of blood T cell repertoires in COVID-19. The Seattle patients, enrolled during active infection, were followed longitudinally. V shed 5 bases and J 4 bases; nucleotides not matched to a gene: 9. CDR1 SGHDN and CDR2 FVKESK come from the germline V gene. The length of the CDR3 is 15 residues. The protocol was immunoSEQ multiplex PCR, while the TCRdb copy is restricted to in-frame clones and leaves out a portion. The sample lists 350,000 or so clones; 89% were seen once. The TCR sequence derives from a woman aged 55-70 years with COVID-19, enrolled during active disease. The chain employs TRBV14 and TRBJ1-1; TRBD1 agrees at 8 bases. Input material: peripheral blood. CDR3 DNA: TGTGCCAGCAGCGTCCGACAGGGGCGGGCCACTGAAGCTTTCTTT. Translating gives CASSVRQGRATEAFF.